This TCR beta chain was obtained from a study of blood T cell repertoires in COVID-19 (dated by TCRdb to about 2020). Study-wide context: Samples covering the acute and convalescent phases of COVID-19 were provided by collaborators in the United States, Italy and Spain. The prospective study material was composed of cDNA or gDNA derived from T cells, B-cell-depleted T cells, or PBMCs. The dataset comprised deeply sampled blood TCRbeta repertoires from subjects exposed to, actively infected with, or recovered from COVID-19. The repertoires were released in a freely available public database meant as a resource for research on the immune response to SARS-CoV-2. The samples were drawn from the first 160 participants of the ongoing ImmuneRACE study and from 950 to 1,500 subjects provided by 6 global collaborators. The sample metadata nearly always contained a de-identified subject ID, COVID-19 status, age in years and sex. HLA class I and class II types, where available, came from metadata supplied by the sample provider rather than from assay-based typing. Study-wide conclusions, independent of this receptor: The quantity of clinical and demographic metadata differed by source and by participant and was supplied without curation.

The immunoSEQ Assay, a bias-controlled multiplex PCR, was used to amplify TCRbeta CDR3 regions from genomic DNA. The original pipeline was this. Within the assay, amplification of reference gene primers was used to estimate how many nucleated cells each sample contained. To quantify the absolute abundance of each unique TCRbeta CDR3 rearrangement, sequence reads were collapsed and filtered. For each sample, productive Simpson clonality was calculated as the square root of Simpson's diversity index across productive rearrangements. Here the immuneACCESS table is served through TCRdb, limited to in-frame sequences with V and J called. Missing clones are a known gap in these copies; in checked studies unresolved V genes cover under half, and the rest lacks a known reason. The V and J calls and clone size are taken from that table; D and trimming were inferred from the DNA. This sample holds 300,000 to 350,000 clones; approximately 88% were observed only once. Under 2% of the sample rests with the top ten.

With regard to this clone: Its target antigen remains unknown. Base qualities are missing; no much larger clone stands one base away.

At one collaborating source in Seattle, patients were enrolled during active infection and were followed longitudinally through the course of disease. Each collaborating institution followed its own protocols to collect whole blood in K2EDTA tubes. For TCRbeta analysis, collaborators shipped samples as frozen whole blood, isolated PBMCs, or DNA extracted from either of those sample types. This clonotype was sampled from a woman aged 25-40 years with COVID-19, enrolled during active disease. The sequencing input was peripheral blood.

Read as DNA, the sequence is TGTGCCAGCAGTACCCCAAGAGGACAGGGGACTGGGGAGACCCAGTACTTC. This gives the protein CASSTPRGQGTGETQYF. Rearrangement joined TRBV27 to TRBJ2-5; TRBD1 fits 9 bases in the junction. V loses 5 bases at its end and J loses 5 bases; junction bases beyond the gene matches: 15. CDR1 MNHEY and CDR2 SMNVEV were looked up in the germline V gene (reference sequence). CDR3 length: 17 amino acids, cysteine to phenylalanine. Of all the DNA, just the CDR3 is kept, 51 bases in frame from base 1.